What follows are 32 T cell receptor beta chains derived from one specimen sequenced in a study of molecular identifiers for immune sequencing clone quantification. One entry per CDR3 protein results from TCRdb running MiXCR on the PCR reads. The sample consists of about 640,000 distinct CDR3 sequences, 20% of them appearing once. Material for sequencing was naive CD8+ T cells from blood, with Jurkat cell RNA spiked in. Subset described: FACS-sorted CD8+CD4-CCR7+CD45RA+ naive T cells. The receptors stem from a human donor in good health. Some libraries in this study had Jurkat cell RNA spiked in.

The CDR3 protein is CASSNSGSYNEQFF. For the CDR3, the DNA is TGTGCCAGTAGTAATTCCGGATCCTACAATGAGCAGTTCTTC. The chain is built from TRBV19 and TRBJ2-1; no definite D call. The CDR3 sequence is 14 residues long. V lost 4 bases, J lost 1 base, and 8 bases lay in between. Germline V gene lookup returns CDR1 LNHDA and CDR2 SQIVND (reference sequence).

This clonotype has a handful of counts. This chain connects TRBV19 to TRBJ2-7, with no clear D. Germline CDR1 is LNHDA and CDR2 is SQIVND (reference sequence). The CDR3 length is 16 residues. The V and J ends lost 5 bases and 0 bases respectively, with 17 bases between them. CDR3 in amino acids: CASSRFGQAGSYEQYF. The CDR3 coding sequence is TGTGCCAGTAGTCGATTTGGGCAAGCAGGCTCCTACGAGCAGTACTTC.

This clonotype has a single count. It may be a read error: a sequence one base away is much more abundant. The CDR3 protein is CASRPGGWEAAFF. The CDR3 DNA follows: TGTGCCAGCAGACCAGGAGGCTGGGAGGCAGCTTTCTTT. This chain links TRBV6-5 with TRBJ1-1; D unresolved. The CDR3 runs 13 residues. Germline-derived CDR1 and CDR2 are MNHEY and SVGAGI. Trimming stripped 6 bases from V and 10 bases from J, with 18 bases between.

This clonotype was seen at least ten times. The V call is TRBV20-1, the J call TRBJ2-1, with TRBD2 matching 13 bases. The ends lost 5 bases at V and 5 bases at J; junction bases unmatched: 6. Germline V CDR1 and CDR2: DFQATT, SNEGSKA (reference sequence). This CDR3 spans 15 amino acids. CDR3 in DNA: TGCAGTGCTCTTTCCGGGACTAGCGGGGACAATGAGCAGTTCTTC. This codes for CSALSGTSGDNEQFF.

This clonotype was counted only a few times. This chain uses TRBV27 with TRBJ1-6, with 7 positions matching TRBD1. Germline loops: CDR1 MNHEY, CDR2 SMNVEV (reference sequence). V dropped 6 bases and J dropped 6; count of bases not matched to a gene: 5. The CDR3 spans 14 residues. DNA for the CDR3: TGTGCCAGCAGCCGACAGGGATTTAATTCACCCCTCCACTTT. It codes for CASSRQGFNSPLHF.

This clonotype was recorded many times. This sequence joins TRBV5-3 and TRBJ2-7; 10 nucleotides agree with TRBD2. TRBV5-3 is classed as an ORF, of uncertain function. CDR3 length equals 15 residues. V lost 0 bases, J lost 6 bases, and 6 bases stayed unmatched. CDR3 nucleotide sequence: TGTGCCAGAAGCTTGGTCCTAGCGGGAGTTGGCGAGCAGTACTTC. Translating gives CARSLVLAGVGEQYF.

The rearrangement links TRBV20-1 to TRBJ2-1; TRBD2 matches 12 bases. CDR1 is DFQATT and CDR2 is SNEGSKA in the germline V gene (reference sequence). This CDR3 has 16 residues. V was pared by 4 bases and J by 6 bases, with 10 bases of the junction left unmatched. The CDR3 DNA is TGCAGTGCTACTAGGACTAGCGGGACCCTGGGCAATGAGCAGTTCTTC. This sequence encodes CSATRTSGTLGNEQFF.

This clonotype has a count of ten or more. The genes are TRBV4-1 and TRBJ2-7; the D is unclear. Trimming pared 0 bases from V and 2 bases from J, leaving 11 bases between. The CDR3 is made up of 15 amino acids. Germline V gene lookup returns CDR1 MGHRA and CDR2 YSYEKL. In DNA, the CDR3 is TGCGCCAGCAGCCAAGATTTCCCACGAACCTACGAGCAGTACTTC. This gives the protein CASSQDFPRTYEQYF.

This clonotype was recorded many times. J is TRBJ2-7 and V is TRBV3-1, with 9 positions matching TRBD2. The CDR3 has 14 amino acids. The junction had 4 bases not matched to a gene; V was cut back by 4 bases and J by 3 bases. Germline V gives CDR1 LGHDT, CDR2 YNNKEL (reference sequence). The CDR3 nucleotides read TGTGCCAGCAGCCCTAGCGGGGCGGGCTACGAGCAGTACTTC. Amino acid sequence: CASSPSGAGYEQYF.

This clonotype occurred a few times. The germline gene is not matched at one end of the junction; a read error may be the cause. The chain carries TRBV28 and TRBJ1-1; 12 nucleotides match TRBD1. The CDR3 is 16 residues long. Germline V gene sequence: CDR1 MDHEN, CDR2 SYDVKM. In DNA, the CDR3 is TGTGCCGGCAGTGGGATGGGACAGGGGGCTTGGACTGAAGCTTTCTTT. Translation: CAGSGMGQGAWTEAFF.

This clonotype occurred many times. The CDR3 DNA reads as TGTGCCTGGGATGGACGGTCGACTAACTATGGCTACACCTTC. It yields the protein CAWDGRSTNYGYTF. The chain couples TRBV30 to TRBJ1-2; no clear D gene. The CDR3 runs to 14 residues. V lost 5 bases and J 0 bases, leaving 13 bases between the germline ends. CDR1 and CDR2 from the germline V gene are GTSNPN and SVGIG (reference sequence).

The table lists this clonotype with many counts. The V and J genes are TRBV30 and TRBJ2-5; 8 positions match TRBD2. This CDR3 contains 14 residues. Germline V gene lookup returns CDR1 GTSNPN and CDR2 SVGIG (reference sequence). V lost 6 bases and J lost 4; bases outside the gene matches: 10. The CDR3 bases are TGTGCCTGCCAAGGGACTAGTTCGGGAGAGACCCAGTACTTC. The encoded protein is CACQGTSSGETQYF.

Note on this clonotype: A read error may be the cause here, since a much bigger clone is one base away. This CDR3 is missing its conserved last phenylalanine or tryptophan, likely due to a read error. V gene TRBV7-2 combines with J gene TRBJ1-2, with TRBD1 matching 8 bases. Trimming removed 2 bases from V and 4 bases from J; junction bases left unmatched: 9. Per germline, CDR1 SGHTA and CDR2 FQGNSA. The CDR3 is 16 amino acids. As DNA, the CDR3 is TGTGCCAGCAGCTTACAGGCAGGGGGCGATCCCTATGGCTACACCCTC. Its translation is CASSLQAGGDPYGYTL.

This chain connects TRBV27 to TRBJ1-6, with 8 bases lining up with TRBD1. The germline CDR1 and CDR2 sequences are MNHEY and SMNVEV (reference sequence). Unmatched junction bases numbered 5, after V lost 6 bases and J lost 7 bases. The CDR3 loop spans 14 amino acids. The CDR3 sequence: CASSPQGANSPLHF. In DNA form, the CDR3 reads TGTGCCAGCAGCCCCCAGGGGGCAAATTCACCCCTCCACTTT.

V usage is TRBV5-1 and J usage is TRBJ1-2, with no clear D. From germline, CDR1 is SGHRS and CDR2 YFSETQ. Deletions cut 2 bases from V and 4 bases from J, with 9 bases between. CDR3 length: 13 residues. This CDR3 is CASSLLIGYGYTF. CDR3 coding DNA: TGCGCCAGCAGCTTACTGATCGGCTATGGCTACACCTTC.

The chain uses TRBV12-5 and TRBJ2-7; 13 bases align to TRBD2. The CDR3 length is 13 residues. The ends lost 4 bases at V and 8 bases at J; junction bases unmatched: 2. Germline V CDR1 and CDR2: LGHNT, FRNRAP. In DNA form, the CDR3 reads TGTGCTAGTGGTTCGGGACTAGCGGGGAAGCAGTACTTC. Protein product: CASGSGLAGKQYF.

The CDR3 bases are TGTGCCAGTAGTTGGGGTGCGGGGGGCCTCACTGAAGCTTTCTTT. This encodes CASSWGAGGLTEAFF. The rearrangement joins TRBV19 to TRBJ1-1; TRBD1 is a possible D gene (6 bases). The CDR3 length is 15 residues. Trimming left V 5 bases short and J 4 bases short, with 17 bases between. CDR1 is LNHDA, CDR2 SQIVND, per germline (reference sequence).

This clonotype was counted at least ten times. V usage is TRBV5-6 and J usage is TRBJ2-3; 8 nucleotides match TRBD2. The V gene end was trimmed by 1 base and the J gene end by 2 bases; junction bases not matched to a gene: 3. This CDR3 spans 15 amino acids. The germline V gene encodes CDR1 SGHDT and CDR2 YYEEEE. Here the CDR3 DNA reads TGTGCCAGCAGCTTGCAGCGGGAGTACACAGATACGCAGTATTTT. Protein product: CASSLQREYTDTQYF.

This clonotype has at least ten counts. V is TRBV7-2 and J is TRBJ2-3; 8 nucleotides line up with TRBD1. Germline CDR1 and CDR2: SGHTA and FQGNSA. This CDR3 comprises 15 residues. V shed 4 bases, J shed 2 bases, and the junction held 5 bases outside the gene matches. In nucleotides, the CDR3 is TGTGCCAGCAGCTCGTGGGACAGGCTCACAGATACGCAGTATTTT. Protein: CASSSWDRLTDTQYF.

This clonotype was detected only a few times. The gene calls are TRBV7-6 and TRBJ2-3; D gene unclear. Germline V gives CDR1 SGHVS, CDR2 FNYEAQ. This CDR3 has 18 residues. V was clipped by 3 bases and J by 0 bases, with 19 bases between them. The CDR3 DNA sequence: TGTGCCAGCAGCTTGCAACCTACCGTCCCCGCTAGCACAGATACGCAGTATTTT. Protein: CASSLQPTVPASTDTQYF.

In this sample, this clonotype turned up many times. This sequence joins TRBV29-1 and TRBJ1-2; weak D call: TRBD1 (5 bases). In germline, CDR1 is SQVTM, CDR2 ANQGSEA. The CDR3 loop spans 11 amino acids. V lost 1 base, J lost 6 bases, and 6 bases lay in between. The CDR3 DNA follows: TGCAGCGTTGAAGGGGGCGATGGCTACACCTTC. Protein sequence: CSVEGGDGYTF.

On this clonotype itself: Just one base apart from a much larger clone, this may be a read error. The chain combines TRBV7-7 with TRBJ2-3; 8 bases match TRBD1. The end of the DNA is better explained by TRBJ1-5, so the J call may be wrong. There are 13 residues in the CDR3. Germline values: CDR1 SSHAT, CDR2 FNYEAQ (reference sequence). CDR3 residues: CASSRTGGDTQHF. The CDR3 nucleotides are TGTGCCAGCAGTCGTACAGGGGGAGATACGCAGCATTTT.

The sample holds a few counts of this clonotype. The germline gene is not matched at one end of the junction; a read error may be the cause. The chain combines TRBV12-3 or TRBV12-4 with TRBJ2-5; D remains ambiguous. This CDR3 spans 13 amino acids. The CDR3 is CASSPLREEAQYF. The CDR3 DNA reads TGTGCCAGCAGTCCCCTCCGAGAAGAGGCCCAGTACTTC.

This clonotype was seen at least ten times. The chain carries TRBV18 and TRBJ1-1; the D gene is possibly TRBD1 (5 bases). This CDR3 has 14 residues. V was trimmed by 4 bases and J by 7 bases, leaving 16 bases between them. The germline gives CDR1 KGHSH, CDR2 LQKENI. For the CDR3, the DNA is TGTGCCAGCTCACTTCAGGGAGACGCACTTGAAGCTTTCTTT. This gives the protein CASSLQGDALEAFF.

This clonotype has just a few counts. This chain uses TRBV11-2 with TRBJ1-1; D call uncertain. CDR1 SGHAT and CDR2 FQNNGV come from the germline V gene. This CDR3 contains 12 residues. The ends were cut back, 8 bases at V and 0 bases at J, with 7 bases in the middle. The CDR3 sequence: CASAILNTEAFF. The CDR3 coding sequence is TGTGCCAGCGCGATCTTGAACACTGAAGCTTTCTTT.

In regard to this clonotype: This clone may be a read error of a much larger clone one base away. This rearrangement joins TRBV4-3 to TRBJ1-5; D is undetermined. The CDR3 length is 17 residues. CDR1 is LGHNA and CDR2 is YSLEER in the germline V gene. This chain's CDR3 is CASSQDRLRTNNQSQHF. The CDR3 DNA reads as TGCGCCAGCAGCCAAGATCGTTTGAGGACGAATAATCAGTCCCAGCATTTT.

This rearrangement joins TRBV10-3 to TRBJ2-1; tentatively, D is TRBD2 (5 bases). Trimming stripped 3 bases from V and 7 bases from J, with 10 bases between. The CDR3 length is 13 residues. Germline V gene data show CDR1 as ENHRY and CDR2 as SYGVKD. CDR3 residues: CAISDMSGNEQFF. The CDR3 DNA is TGTGCCATCAGTGATATGAGCGGTAATGAGCAGTTCTTC.

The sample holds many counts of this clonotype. The CDR3 DNA follows: TGTGCCAGCAACTACAGGGGTGCTGGGGCCAACGTCCTGACTTTC. Translated: CASNYRGAGANVLTF. The gene calls are TRBV5-6 and TRBJ2-6, with 7 bases identical to TRBD1. The CDR3 has 15 residues. J gave up 2 bases and V 6 bases, and 5 bases lay outside the gene matches. Germline CDR1 and CDR2: SGHDT and YYEEEE. Variable domain in full (rest from reference TRBV5-6 and TRBJ2-6): DAGVTQSPTHLIKTRGQQVTLRCSPKSGHDTVSWYQQALGQGPQFIFQYYEEEERQRGNFPDRFSGHQFPNYSSELNVNALLLGDSALYLCASNYRGAGANVLTFGAGSRLTVL.

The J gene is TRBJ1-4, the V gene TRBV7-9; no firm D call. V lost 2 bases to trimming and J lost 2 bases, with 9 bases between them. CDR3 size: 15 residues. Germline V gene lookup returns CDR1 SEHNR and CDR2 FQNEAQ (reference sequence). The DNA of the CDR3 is TGTGCCAGCAGCTTATTGAACGAGACTAATGAAAAACTGTTTTTT. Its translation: CASSLLNETNEKLFF.

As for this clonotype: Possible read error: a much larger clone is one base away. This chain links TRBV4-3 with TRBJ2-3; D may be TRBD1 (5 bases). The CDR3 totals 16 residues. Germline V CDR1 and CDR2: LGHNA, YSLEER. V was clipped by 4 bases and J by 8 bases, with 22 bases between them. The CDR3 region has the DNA TGCGCCAGCAGCCGGTGGGCCAGGGATCGGGCAGCTACGCAGTATTTT. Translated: CASSRWARDRAATQYF.

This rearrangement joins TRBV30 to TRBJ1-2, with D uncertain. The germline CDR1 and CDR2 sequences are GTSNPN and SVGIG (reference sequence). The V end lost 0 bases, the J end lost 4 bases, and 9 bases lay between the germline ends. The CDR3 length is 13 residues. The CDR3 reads CAWSVGGGYGYTF. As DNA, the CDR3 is TGTGCCTGGAGTGTAGGCGGCGGCTATGGCTACACCTTC.

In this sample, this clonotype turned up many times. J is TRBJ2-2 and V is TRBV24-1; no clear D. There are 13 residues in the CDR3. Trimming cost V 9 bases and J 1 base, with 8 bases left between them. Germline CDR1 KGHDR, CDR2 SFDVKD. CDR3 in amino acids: CATGPRNTGELFF. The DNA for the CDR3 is TGTGCCACCGGACCTAGGAACACCGGGGAGCTGTTTTTT.